This T cell receptor beta chain was identified in a study of cytomegalovirus exposure and HLA in healthy donors. Only one count was recorded for this clone. The PCR made use of 60 Vbeta and 13 Jbeta primers. Data came from immunoSEQ multiplex PCR; TCRdb stores just in-frame clones and leaves some out. The data hold some 150,000 clones, with 65% to 80% observed a single time. J was trimmed by 6 bases and V by 0 bases; bases with no gene match: 2. CDR1 MNHEY and CDR2 SVGAGI come from the germline V gene. CDR3 length: 13 residues. The sequenced material came from PBMCs. The sequence came from a woman aged 40 to 49 in good health and CMV-seronegative. The chain couples TRBV6-5 to TRBJ2-7, with 7 bases that match TRBD2. The CDR3 sequence: CASSYSWGGEQYF. For the CDR3, the DNA is TGTGCCAGCAGTTACTCGTGGGGGGGCGAGCAGTACTTC.